This TCR beta chain was captured in a study of glioma-infiltrating T cells. Study-wide points: Tissue and blood shared very few CDR3 sequences. Non-neoplastic patients had below-expected tissue-blood divergence, while all gliomas exceeded expectation.

This CDR3 region has 15 residues. With 6 bases clipped from V and 3 bases from J, the junction kept 8 bases outside the gene matches. Looked up from germline, CDR1 is LGHNA and CDR2 is YNFKEQ. On this clonotype itself: The antigen remains undetermined.

Using RNA template, CDR3s of TCR alpha and beta were amplified with iRepertoire arm-PCR. TCRdb itself ran the multiplex PCR reads through MiXCR, one entry per CDR3 protein. The table has under 150,000 distinct CDR3 sequences, about 22% seen once. Sequencing used glioma tissue, nonneoplastic brain tissue, or PBMCs (not recorded which). The TCR was taken from a human donor with low-grade glioma or glioblastoma, undergoing nonglioma brain surgery, or in good health (not recorded which). The chain has TRBV4-2 and TRBJ1-2; TRBD1 aligns across 9 bases. The CDR3 nucleotides read TGTGCCAGCAGTACTACAGGGGGCAAAGACTATGGCTACACCTTC. Its protein product is CASSTTGGKDYGYTF.